The 14 T cell receptor beta chains below were found in one sample sequenced in a study of shared clonotypes between healthy human individuals. Clones were read by immunoSEQ multiplex PCR, and TCRdb kept only the in-frame ones, dropping some. This table has 950,000 to 1,100,000 clones, approximately 78% appearing once. The specimen sequenced was memory CD4+ T cells from PBMCs. Described subset: CD45RA-negative fraction. The source of these receptors is a man between 18 and 35 years old in good health. Some clones in this sample may be carry-over from other donors' samples.

This rearrangement joins TRBV6-6 to TRBJ2-7; 7 bases match TRBD1. This CDR3 is 14 amino acids long. Germline V gene data show CDR1 as MNHNY and CDR2 as SVGAGI (reference sequence). J gave up 0 bases and V 10 bases, and 9 bases lay outside the gene matches. The CDR3 nucleotides read TGTGCCACCTTCGCCGGACAGGACTCCTACGAGCAGTACTTC. Translation gives CATFAGQDSYEQYF.

The chain uses TRBV9 and TRBJ2-1; the match to TRBD2 covers 9 bases. From germline, CDR1 is SGDLS and CDR2 YYNGEE. This CDR3 has 15 amino acids. V was pared by 4 bases and J by 2 bases, with 4 bases of the junction left unmatched. DNA for the CDR3: TGTGCCAGCAGCAACCGACTAGCGGCCTACAATGAGCAGTTCTTC. Its protein is CASSNRLAAYNEQFF.

The rearrangement uses TRBV19 and TRBJ2-1, with unresolved D. V lost 3 bases to trimming and J lost 6 bases, with 12 bases between them. Germline V gene sequence: CDR1 LNHDA, CDR2 SQIVND (reference sequence). This CDR3 comprises 14 residues. The CDR3 protein is CASSIFPPSNEQFF. CDR3 sequence (DNA): TGTGCCAGTAGTATCTTCCCGCCGTCCAATGAGCAGTTCTTC. The complete variable domain, with remaining parts taken from reference TRBV19 and TRBJ2-1, reads DGGITQSPKYLFRKEGQNVTLSCEQNLNHDAMYWYRQDPGQGLRLIYYSQIVNDFQKGDIAEGYSVSREKKESFPLTVTSAQKNPTAFYLCASSIFPPSNEQFFGPGTRLTVL.

The chain has TRBV5-6 and TRBJ1-2; no clear D gene. CDR3 length: 15 residues. Trimming removed 5 bases at V and 5 bases at J, with 19 bases between. Germline CDR1 is SGHDT and CDR2 is YYEEEE. CDR3 protein: CASSWVDPVPYGYTF. The CDR3 DNA sequence: TGTGCCAGCAGTTGGGTGGACCCGGTCCCGTATGGCTACACCTTC.

The gene calls are TRBV5-1 and TRBJ1-2; D remains ambiguous. The germline CDR1 and CDR2 sequences are SGHRS and YFSETQ. This CDR3 region has 13 residues. V was trimmed by 4 bases and J by 7 bases, leaving 14 bases between them. CDR3 bases: TGCGCCAGCAGCCTGGGCACGGCGGGTGGCTACACCTTC. Translating it yields CASSLGTAGGYTF.

The chain uses TRBV5-1 and TRBJ1-2, with 7 bases fitting TRBD1. This CDR3 contains 15 residues. Trimming took 0 bases from V and 2 from J; bases not matched to a gene: 4. CDR1 SGHRS and CDR2 YFSETQ come from the germline V gene. The CDR3 loop reads CASSLVGGGNYGYTF. CDR3 DNA: TGCGCCAGCAGCTTGGTAGGAGGGGGCAACTATGGCTACACCTTC.

This sequence joins TRBV27 and TRBJ1-2; weak D call: TRBD1 (5 bases). Germline V gives CDR1 MNHEY, CDR2 SMNVEV (reference sequence). V lost 2 bases, J lost 4 bases, and 11 bases lay in between. CDR3 size: 14 residues. The CDR3 nucleotides read TGTGCCAGCAGTTTAAGGGACGGATTCTATGGCTACACCTTC. Translation: CASSLRDGFYGYTF.

This chain uses TRBV5-1 with TRBJ1-4; tentative D call: TRBD1 (5 bases). This CDR3 comprises 14 residues. The germline CDR1 and CDR2 sequences are SGHRS and YFSETQ. Trimming removed 3 bases from V and 3 bases from J, with 9 bases in between. Written as DNA, the CDR3 is TGCGCCAGCAGCTGGGACGGCTCTAATGAAAAACTGTTTTTT. It specifies CASSWDGSNEKLFF. Using reference TRBV5-1 and TRBJ1-4 for the parts outside the CDR3, the full variable domain is KAGVTQTPRYLIKTRGQQVTLSCSPISGHRSVSWYQQTPGQGLQFLFEYFSETQRNKGNFPGRFSGRQFSNSRSEMNVSTLELGDSALYLCASSWDGSNEKLFFGSGTQLSVL.

V is TRBV7-2 and J is TRBJ2-7; 7 nucleotides agree with TRBD1. Germline loops: CDR1 SGHTA, CDR2 FQGNSA. V gave up 5 bases and J gave up 3 bases; unmatched junction bases: 10. This CDR3 region has 15 residues. CDR3 loop: CASSPTTGSGYEQYF. The CDR3 DNA follows: TGTGCCAGCAGCCCAACGACAGGGAGCGGCTACGAGCAGTACTTC.

The chain carries TRBV6-6 and TRBJ1-2; weak D call: TRBD1 (6 bases). The CDR3 totals 13 residues. Trimming left V 5 bases short and J 8 bases short, with 15 bases between. In germline, CDR1 is MNHNY, CDR2 SVGAGI (reference sequence). CDR3 region: CASSPGGAGGYTF. DNA for the CDR3: TGTGCCAGCAGTCCCGGGGGGGCGGGAGGCTACACCTTC.

This chain links TRBV5-1 with TRBJ1-2, with TRBD1 identical over 7 bases. The length of the CDR3 is 15 residues. Germline assignment: CDR1 SGHRS and CDR2 YFSETQ. J was trimmed by 5 bases and V by 0 bases; bases with no gene match: 7. The CDR3 spells CASSLGLGTAYGYTF. DNA of the CDR3: TGCGCCAGCAGCTTGGGACTCGGGACAGCTTATGGCTACACCTTC. The complete variable domain, with remaining parts taken from reference TRBV5-1 and TRBJ1-2, reads KAGVTQTPRYLIKTRGQQVTLSCSPISGHRSVSWYQQTPGQGLQFLFEYFSETQRNKGNFPGRFSGRQFSNSRSEMNVSTLELGDSALYLCASSLGLGTAYGYTFGSGTRLTVV.

The V gene is TRBV9, the J gene TRBJ2-2; the D call may be TRBD1 or TRBD2 (6 bases each). The germline CDR1 and CDR2 sequences are SGDLS and YYNGEE. V lost 3 bases, J lost 0 bases, and 12 bases lay in between. The CDR3 loop spans 16 amino acids. In DNA form, the CDR3 reads TGTGCCAGCAGCGCGCACCGGGGGCCGAACACCGGGGAGCTGTTTTTT. Translated, it gives CASSAHRGPNTGELFF. Supplemented by reference TRBV9 and TRBJ2-2, the full variable domain reads DSGVTQTPKHLITATGQRVTLRCSPRSGDLSVYWYQQSLDQGLQFLIQYYNGEERAKGNILERFSAQQFPDLHSELNLSSLELGDSALYFCASSAHRGPNTGELFFGEGSRLTVL.

Points on this clone: A much larger clone lies one base from this, so it may be a read error. The CDR3 DNA reads TGTGCCAGCAGCCCGGACACTAACTATGGCTACACCTTC. Protein: CASSPDTNYGYTF. The V and J genes are TRBV7-9 and TRBJ1-2, with D possibly matching TRBD1 (5 bases). V lost 5 bases and J 0 bases, leaving 7 bases between the germline ends. This CDR3 has 13 amino acids. Germline values: CDR1 SEHNR, CDR2 FQNEAQ (reference sequence).

This clone has a count of ten or more. The rearrangement joins TRBV11-2 to TRBJ2-2; D might be TRBD2 (5 bases). Germline V gene data show CDR1 as SGHAT and CDR2 as FQNNGV. Between the trimmed V and J ends, which lost 3 bases and 8 bases, there was a span of 7 bases. This CDR3 spans 12 amino acids. The DNA of the CDR3 is TGTGCCAGCAGCTTCGAGCGGGGGGAGCTGTTTTTT. Amino acid sequence: CASSFERGELFF.